The 8 T cell receptor beta chains reported below all come from one sample, sequenced in a study of human T cells and chemical hapten exposure. Time point specified: patch test 1, 2 weeks after DPC sensitization. Treatment of the sample: therapeutic diphenylcyclopropenone sensitization with weekly scalp DPC. TCRdb reanalysed the RACE reads using MiXCR and keeps one entry per CDR3 protein. The data hold roughly 180,000 distinct CDR3 sequences, with 20% to 25% observed a single time. This material consisted of whole blood, taken in connection with sensitization to the hapten diphenylcyclopropenone (DPC). Receptors originate from a woman in her 50s with alopecia areata. Some clones in this sample may be carry-over from other donors' samples.

The chain couples TRBV9 to TRBJ2-3; D not resolved. The ends were cut back, 1 base at V and 6 bases at J, with 6 bases in the middle. Germline CDR1 and CDR2: SGDLS and YYNGEE. The length of the CDR3 is 12 residues. The CDR3 spells CASSVYSDTQYF. CDR3 DNA sequence: TGTGCCAGCAGCGTATACTCCGATACGCAGTATTTT.

The rearrangement links TRBV11-2 to TRBJ2-3; D tentatively fits TRBD1 or TRBD2 (5 bases each). In germline, CDR1 is SGHAT, CDR2 FQNNGV. CDR3 length: 15 residues. V shed 2 bases and J shed 3 bases, with 12 bases lying between them. CDR3 nucleotides: TGTGCCAGCAGCTTAAATGGGGGATTAACAGATACGCAGTATTTT. Protein: CASSLNGGLTDTQYF. Drawing the rest from reference TRBV11-2 and TRBJ2-3, the complete variable domain is EAGVAQSPRYKIIEKRQSVAFWCNPISGHATLYWYQQILGQGPKLLIQFQNNGVVDDSQLPKDRFSAERLKGVDSTLKIQPAKLEDSAVYLCASSLNGGLTDTQYFGPGTRLTVL.

The chain has TRBV29-1 and TRBJ2-2, with TRBD1 matching over 11 bases. The junction had 4 bases not matched to a gene; V was cut back by 5 bases and J by 5 bases. The CDR3 has 14 amino acids. CDR1 and CDR2 (germline): SQVTM, ANQGSEA. DNA for the CDR3: TGCAGCGTTCGCCGGGACAGGGGGACCGGGGAGCTGTTTTTT. It encodes CSVRRDRGTGELFF.

The rearrangement joins TRBV20-1 to TRBJ2-1; D may be TRBD2 (6 bases). CDR1 and CDR2 (germline): DFQATT, SNEGSKA (reference sequence). The CDR3 covers 16 residues. Deletions cut 3 bases from V and 8 bases from J, with 23 bases between. This CDR3 is CSASRGSLASRYEQFF. CDR3 coding DNA: TGCAGTGCTAGCCGGGGGTCCCTAGCATCCCGGTATGAGCAGTTCTTC.

The V and J genes are TRBV6-5 and TRBJ2-7; possible D gene TRBD2, 7 bases. Germline loops: CDR1 MNHEY, CDR2 SVGAGI. This CDR3 contains 16 residues. V gave up 4 bases and J gave up 2 bases, with 18 bases separating them. The CDR3 DNA reads as TGTGCCAGCAGTTTCCTAGGGGGAGGGGGGACCTACGAGCAGTACTTC. Its protein product is CASSFLGGGGTYEQYF.

This clonotype was seen a handful of times. The chain links TRBV20-1 to TRBJ2-1; D is undetermined. This CDR3 comprises 14 residues. Trimming removed 5 bases from V and 0 bases from J, with 11 bases in between. Germline V gene lookup returns CDR1 DFQATT and CDR2 SNEGSKA (reference sequence). Here the CDR3 reads CSARSRGSYNEQFF. CDR3 DNA sequence: TGCAGTGCTCGATCAAGAGGCTCCTACAATGAGCAGTTCTTC.

The chain is built from TRBV3-1 and TRBJ2-1; the D gene is possibly TRBD2 (6 bases). V lost 4 bases and J 5 bases, leaving 12 bases between the germline ends. Germline V gene sequence: CDR1 LGHDT, CDR2 YNNKEL (reference sequence). The CDR3 runs 14 residues. The CDR3: CASSLEGTHNEQFF. CDR3 nucleotide sequence: TGTGCCAGCAGCCTCGAAGGGACTCACAATGAGCAGTTCTTC.

The J gene is TRBJ2-5, the V gene TRBV5-1; D is unresolved. Germline CDR1 reads SGHRS; CDR2 reads YFSETQ. V lost 2 bases, J lost 0 bases, and 8 bases lay in between. The CDR3 spans 14 residues. The CDR3 DNA reads TGCGCCAGCAGCTTTGCGGCAGACCAAGAGACCCAGTACTTC. Amino acid sequence: CASSFAADQETQYF.